The clone carrying this T cell receptor (beta chain) showed up many times. One end of the junction fails to match germline, which may point to a read error. Scientists amplified the TCR beta CDR3 regions from RNA transcripts. The workflow started with a first-round RT-PCR run with HTBI primers and then moved on to a second-round multiplex PCR. TCRdb reprocessed the multiplex PCR reads via MiXCR and lists one record per CDR3 protein. The sample carries 300,000 to 500,000 distinct CDR3 sequences, approximately 15% recorded once. CDR3 length equals 14 residues. Germline-derived CDR1 and CDR2 are SGHTA and FQGTGA. This entry belongs to a study of Graves' ophthalmopathy and Graves' hyperthyroidism.

The sequenced sample consisted of peripheral blood. The clonotype comes from a woman between 18 and 30 years old with stable Graves' hyperthyroidism. V usage is TRBV7-3 and J usage is TRBJ2-7, with a tentative D call TRBD2 (5 bases). The CDR3 sequence: CASSPGRGSSEQYF. The CDR3 nucleotides are TGTGCCAGCAGCCCGGGGAGAGGGTCCTCCGAGCAGTACTTC.